These 26 T cell receptor beta chains were all obtained from the same sample, sequenced in a study of blood T cell repertoires in COVID-19. Assay: immunoSEQ multiplex PCR; the TCRdb copy retains only in-frame clones and omits some. The sample lists tens of thousands of clones; roughly 76% were seen once. The sample was peripheral blood. The source of these receptors is a man at least 80 years old with COVID-19, enrolled during active disease.

V is TRBV6-5 and J is TRBJ1-2; 7 nucleotides agree with TRBD1. The CDR3 is made up of 14 amino acids. Germline CDR1 reads MNHEY; CDR2 reads SVGAGI. With 3 bases clipped from V and 5 bases from J, the junction kept 6 bases outside the gene matches. The CDR3: CASSYGRGTYGYTF. The CDR3 coding sequence is TGTGCCAGCAGTTATGGCAGGGGGACGTATGGCTACACCTTC.

This chain connects TRBV11-2 to TRBJ2-3; a possible D gene is TRBD2 (5 bases). Germline CDR1 reads SGHAT; CDR2 reads FQNNGV. The CDR3 consists of 13 residues. Trimming took 5 bases from V and 3 from J, leaving 9 bases between them. As DNA, the CDR3 is TGTGCCAGCAGCCCGCCGGGGACAGATACGCAGTATTTT. Protein sequence: CASSPPGTDTQYF.

This clone came up a few times. V and J are TRBV5-5 and TRBJ2-7; the D gene is possibly TRBD1 (5 bases). CDR3 length: 15 residues. Germline lookup yields CDR1 SGHKS and CDR2 YYEKEE (reference sequence). V lost 2 bases to trimming and J lost 1 base, with 13 bases between them. The CDR3 is CASSLSRQPSYEQYF. The DNA for the CDR3 is TGTGCCAGCAGCTTAAGCCGACAGCCTTCCTACGAGCAGTACTTC.

V is TRBV6-5 and J is TRBJ2-5, with D possibly being TRBD2 (6 bases). V dropped 5 bases and J dropped 4 bases, with 17 bases sitting between them. Germline loops: CDR1 MNHEY, CDR2 SVGAGI. The CDR3 has 15 amino acids. CDR3 in amino acids: CASSRTPGGRETQYF. Here the CDR3 DNA reads TGTGCCAGCAGTCGGACCCCAGGAGGGCGAGAGACCCAGTACTTC.

As concerns this clone: As the CDR3 is not closed by the conserved phenylalanine or tryptophan, this likely results from a read error. The DNA of the CDR3 is TGTGCCTGGGGCAGACCACAGGTCCCTGGAAACACCATATATCTT. Amino acid sequence: CAWGRPQVPGNTIYL. The V call is TRBV30, the J call TRBJ1-3; TRBD1 is a possible D gene (5 bases). The germline V and J ends were trimmed by 5 bases and 2 bases, with 16 bases remaining between them. Germline V gene data show CDR1 as GTSNPN and CDR2 as SVGIG (reference sequence). The CDR3 has 15 amino acids.

The V and J genes are TRBV15 and TRBJ1-5; TRBD1 matches 9 bases. The CDR3 is 15 residues long. After removal of 8 bases from V and 4 bases from J, the junction contained 9 bases not matched to a gene. Germline values: CDR1 LNHNV, CDR2 YYDKDF (reference sequence). The CDR3 protein is CATARFGTGNQPQHF. As DNA, the CDR3 is TGTGCCACCGCTCGTTTCGGGACAGGGAATCAGCCCCAGCATTTT.

The chain employs TRBV5-6 and TRBJ2-7; TRBD2 aligns across 7 bases. The CDR3 totals 14 residues. The J segment lost 3 bases and the V segment lost 4 bases, leaving 7 bases of the junction unmatched. CDR1 is SGHDT, CDR2 YYEEEE, per germline. The CDR3 region has the DNA TGTGCCAGCAGCCCGGGACTAACCAACTACGAGCAGTACTTC. Amino acids: CASSPGLTNYEQYF.

The gene calls are TRBV6-5 and TRBJ2-3; 10 nucleotides agree with TRBD2. CDR3 size: 14 residues. CDR1 and CDR2 (germline): MNHEY, SVGAGI. V was pared by 6 bases and J by 6 bases, with 6 bases of the junction left unmatched. In DNA, the CDR3 is TGTGCCAGCAGATTAGCGGGGGGATTGGATACGCAGTATTTT. Its translation is CASRLAGGLDTQYF.

The chain has TRBV3-1 (or the pseudogene TRBV3-2) and TRBJ2-7; 7 bases are shared with TRBD2. Germline lookup yields CDR1 LGHDT and CDR2 YNNKEL (reference sequence). V lost 1 base to trimming and J lost 0 bases; unmatched junction nucleotides: 0. The CDR3 totals 14 residues. As DNA, the CDR3 is TGTGCCAGCAGCCAAGGGGGGGGCTCCTACGAGCAGTACTTC. It specifies CASSQGGGSYEQYF.

The chain couples TRBV18 to TRBJ1-2; 8 bases match TRBD1. Germline CDR1 reads KGHSH; CDR2 reads LQKENI. The CDR3 runs to 13 residues. J gave up 4 bases and V 6 bases, and 4 bases lay outside the gene matches. In DNA form, the CDR3 reads TGTGCCAGCTCTCAGGGGGCTGCCTATGGCTACACCTTC. This sequence encodes CASSQGAAYGYTF.

V and J are TRBV6-2 or TRBV6-3 and TRBJ2-1, with 10 positions matching TRBD1. The CDR3 covers 16 residues. Germline CDR1 MNHEY, CDR2 SVGEGT. Trimming took 5 bases from V and 8 from J; bases not matched to a gene: 12. The CDR3 DNA follows: TGTGCCAGCAGTCGCGGACGGGACAGGGGTCTCGATGAGCAGTTCTTC. Translated: CASSRGRDRGLDEQFF.

The J gene is TRBJ2-2, the V gene TRBV9; D is perhaps TRBD2 (7 bases). Trimming left V 0 bases short and J 9 bases short, with 12 bases between. The CDR3 has 14 amino acids. CDR1 is SGDLS and CDR2 is YYNGEE in the germline V gene. The CDR3 loop reads CASSVEGGPRELFF. The CDR3 bases are TGTGCCAGCAGCGTAGAGGGGGGGCCCCGGGAGCTGTTTTTT. Looking up the rest from reference TRBV9 and TRBJ2-2 gives the full variable domain: DSGVTQTPKHLITATGQRVTLRCSPRSGDLSVYWYQQSLDQGLQFLIQYYNGEERAKGNILERFSAQQFPDLHSELNLSSLELGDSALYFCASSVEGGPRELFFGEGSRLTVL.

V is TRBV5-4 and J is TRBJ1-1, with 9 positions matching TRBD1. There are 17 residues in the CDR3. Germline CDR1 SGHNT, CDR2 YYREEE (reference sequence). J lost 0 bases, V lost 0 bases, and 6 bases had no gene match. CDR3 sequence reads: CASSLGAGTGMNTEAFF. CDR3 bases: TGTGCCAGCAGCTTGGGAGCGGGGACAGGGATGAACACTGAAGCTTTCTTT. Full variable domain (remainder filled in from reference TRBV5-4 and TRBJ1-1): ETGVTQSPTHLIKTRGQQVTLRCSSQSGHNTVSWYQQALGQGPQFIFQYYREEENGRGNFPPRFSGLQFPNYSSELNVNALELDDSALYLCASSLGAGTGMNTEAFFGQGTRLTVV.

This chain connects TRBV30 to TRBJ2-5; D remains unclear. The V gene's germline CDR1 is GTSNPN and CDR2 SVGIG (reference sequence). This CDR3 spans 13 amino acids. Trimming left V 0 bases short and J 1 base short, with 6 bases between. In DNA form, the CDR3 reads TGTGCCTGGAGTGTATCTAGCCAAGAGACCCAGTACTTC. It yields the protein CAWSVSSQETQYF.

This chain links TRBV4-1 with TRBJ2-3, with 8 bases fitting TRBD2. The CDR3 has 17 amino acids. CDR1 is MGHRA and CDR2 is YSYEKL in the germline V gene. The ends lost 0 bases at V and 2 bases at J; junction bases unmatched: 7. DNA for the CDR3: TGCGCCAGCAGCCAAGATCCCACTAGCGGTCTCACAGATACGCAGTATTTT. This translates into CASSQDPTSGLTDTQYF.

The V gene is TRBV27, the J gene TRBJ2-2; D gene ambiguous. Trimming removed 3 bases from V and 6 bases from J, with 8 bases in between. CDR1 is MNHEY and CDR2 is SMNVEV in the germline V gene (reference sequence). The CDR3 length is 13 residues. The CDR3 region has the DNA TGTGCCAGCAGTTTGGGCAGGTCCGGGGAGCTGTTTTTT. Protein: CASSLGRSGELFF.

The chain has TRBV3-1 (or the pseudogene TRBV3-2) and TRBJ1-1; a possible D gene is TRBD1 (5 bases). Germline V gives CDR1 LGHDT, CDR2 YNNKEL (reference sequence). Trimming stripped 8 bases from V and 6 bases from J, with 19 bases between. The CDR3 runs 14 residues. CDR3 nucleotides: TGTGCCAGCTCTCAACGGGGGGAAATTTCTGAAGCTTTCTTT. This translates into CASSQRGEISEAFF.

The chain is built from TRBV5-1 and TRBJ1-1; 8 bases match TRBD1. The J segment lost 3 bases and the V segment lost 0 bases, leaving 10 bases of the junction unmatched. The CDR3 contains 17 residues. Germline V gene sequence: CDR1 SGHRS, CDR2 YFSETQ. The CDR3 reads CASSLAGQGASYTEAFF. The CDR3 bases are TGCGCCAGCAGCTTGGCCGGTCAGGGGGCAAGTTACACTGAAGCTTTCTTT.

The J gene is TRBJ2-1, the V gene TRBV4-2, with 11 bases lining up with TRBD1. V lost 0 bases to trimming and J lost 7 bases; unmatched junction nucleotides: 5. The CDR3 has 16 residues. Per germline, CDR1 LGHNA and CDR2 YNFKEQ. This CDR3 reads CASSQDWDRGFNEQFF. CDR3 in DNA: TGTGCCAGCAGCCAAGATTGGGACAGGGGGTTTAATGAGCAGTTCTTC.

The genes are TRBV24-1 and TRBJ1-4; 8 bases match TRBD1. V lost 0 bases to trimming and J lost 10 bases; unmatched junction nucleotides: 6. Germline V lookup: CDR1 KGHDR, CDR2 SFDVKD. The length of the CDR3 is 15 residues. CDR3 sequence: CATSDLGQGGGKLFF. The DNA for the CDR3 is TGTGCCACCAGTGATTTGGGACAGGGCGGCGGAAAACTGTTTTTT.

The V gene is TRBV9, the J gene TRBJ1-1; 10 positions agree with TRBD1. Trimming removed 2 bases from V and 0 bases from J; junction bases left unmatched: 1. The length of the CDR3 is 15 residues. Germline V gene data show CDR1 as SGDLS and CDR2 as YYNGEE. CDR3 residues: CASSVGTGVNTEAFF. CDR3 in DNA: TGTGCCAGCAGCGTGGGGACAGGGGTGAACACTGAAGCTTTCTTT.

The chain combines TRBV11-3 with TRBJ2-2, with D perhaps matching TRBD1 (5 bases). CDR1 and CDR2 from the germline V gene are SGHNT and YENEEA. V was trimmed by 1 base and J by 5 bases, leaving 5 bases between them. The CDR3 loop spans 13 amino acids. The CDR3 DNA reads as TGTGCCAGCAGCTTAGCAGGGACCGGGGAGCTGTTTTTT. Protein: CASSLAGTGELFF.

The chain employs TRBV9 and TRBJ2-3; 9 nucleotides agree with TRBD1. V gave up 3 bases and J gave up 3 bases; unmatched junction bases: 5. The germline V gene encodes CDR1 SGDLS and CDR2 YYNGEE. The CDR3 totals 15 residues. The CDR3 sequence: CASSAGQGMTDTQYF. In DNA, the CDR3 is TGTGCCAGCAGCGCCGGACAGGGGATGACAGATACGCAGTATTTT.

This clone was seen only a few times. The gene calls are TRBV30 and TRBJ1-1; unclear D gene. V was shortened by 3 bases and J by 1 base, with 12 bases between the two germline ends. This CDR3 spans 14 amino acids. Germline assignment: CDR1 GTSNPN and CDR2 SVGIG (reference sequence). The CDR3 protein is CAWREGPKNTEAFF. CDR3 coding DNA: TGTGCCTGGAGGGAGGGCCCGAAGAACACTGAAGCTTTCTTT.

The rearrangement joins TRBV19 to TRBJ2-2, with 10 bases that match TRBD1. The J segment lost 7 bases and the V segment lost 3 bases, leaving 14 bases of the junction unmatched. Germline CDR1 LNHDA, CDR2 SQIVND (reference sequence). CDR3 length: 18 amino acids. CDR3 coding DNA: TGTGCCAGTAGTATCCCTCGGACAGGGGGTATCGTATACGGGGAGCTGTTTTTT. Translating gives CASSIPRTGGIVYGELFF.

The chain is built from TRBV3-1 (or the pseudogene TRBV3-2) and TRBJ1-4; TRBD1 aligns across 11 bases. CDR1 is LGHDT and CDR2 is YNNKEL in the germline V gene (reference sequence). This CDR3 is built from 18 residues. The V and J ends lost 1 base and 0 bases, in that order; junction bases with no gene match: 4. The CDR3 region has the DNA TGTGCCAGCAGCCAAGGGACAGGGGGCCCTTCAACTAATGAAAAACTGTTTTTT. It encodes CASSQGTGGPSTNEKLFF.